Listed here are 9 T cell receptor beta chains from one sample, sequenced in a study of T cell responses to AZD1222 COVID-19 vaccine. Some clones are missing from TCRdb's copy, which holds only in-frame ones; the method was immunoSEQ multiplex PCR. The sample holds approximately 190,000 clones; roughly 93% are singletons and the top ten take more than 0.75%. The sequencing used peripheral blood, collected on day 0 of AZD1222 vaccination. The receptors come from an adult in good health.

The CDR3 nucleotides are TGTGCCAGCAGCGTAGGTAATAGCGGGGAAGAGACCCAGTACTTC. Protein: CASSVGNSGEETQYF. The chain carries TRBV9 and TRBJ2-5, with TRBD2 identical over 8 bases. CDR3 length: 15 amino acids. Germline V lookup: CDR1 SGDLS, CDR2 YYNGEE. Trimming removed 0 bases from V and 3 bases from J; junction bases left unmatched: 4.

J is TRBJ1-2 and V is TRBV12-3 or TRBV12-4; D remains unclear. The CDR3 is 11 amino acids. The ends were cut back, 3 bases at V and 7 bases at J, with 6 bases in the middle. The DNA for the CDR3 is TGTGCCAGCAGTTTTGGAAGTGGCTACACCTTC. As protein: CASSFGSGYTF.

The V and J genes are TRBV19 and TRBJ2-3; TRBD1 is a possible D gene (6 bases). The CDR3 is 13 amino acids. CDR1 is LNHDA and CDR2 is SQIVND in the germline V gene (reference sequence). V was clipped by 8 bases and J by 3 bases, with 12 bases between them. CDR3 DNA: TGTGCCAGTGGGGGCCGAGGAACAGATACGCAGTATTTT. Its translation is CASGGRGTDTQYF.

The J gene is TRBJ1-2, the V gene TRBV18, with 9 bases lining up with TRBD1. Germline V gives CDR1 KGHSH, CDR2 LQKENI. This CDR3 comprises 15 residues. V was pared by 2 bases and J by 3 bases, with 4 bases of the junction left unmatched. Here the CDR3 reads CASSPGTGTDYGYTF. Written as DNA, the CDR3 is TGTGCCAGCTCACCAGGGACAGGGACCGACTATGGCTACACCTTC. Full variable domain (rest looked up from reference TRBV18 and TRBJ1-2): NAGVMQNPRHLVRRRGQEARLRCSPMKGHSHVYWYRQLPEEGLKFMVYLQKENIIDESGMPKERFSAEFPKEGPSILRIQQVVRGDSAAYFCASSPGTGTDYGYTFGSGTRLTVV.

The chain joins TRBV19 to TRBJ1-3; D is uncertain. CDR3 length equals 17 residues. Trimming took 0 bases from V and 2 from J, leaving 14 bases between them. Germline lookup yields CDR1 LNHDA and CDR2 SQIVND (reference sequence). This chain's CDR3 is CASSIDGGRHAGNTIYF. The CDR3 nucleotides read TGTGCCAGTAGTATAGATGGAGGGAGACACGCTGGAAACACCATATATTTT.

This clone was seen once. The chain joins TRBV5-1 to TRBJ1-5; TRBD1 is a possible D gene (5 bases). Deletions cut 4 bases from V and 0 bases from J, with 11 bases between. This CDR3 comprises 15 residues. The germline gives CDR1 SGHRS, CDR2 YFSETQ. CDR3 sequence reads: CASSLGTNSNQPQHF. Here the CDR3 DNA reads TGCGCCAGCAGCCTGGGGACTAATAGCAATCAGCCCCAGCATTTT.

The chain recombines TRBV7-9 with TRBJ1-3, with no clear D. Germline V gene sequence: CDR1 SEHNR, CDR2 FQNEAQ (reference sequence). V lost 5 bases to trimming and J lost 0 bases, with 14 bases between them. This CDR3 comprises 16 residues. CDR3 protein: CASSRAWNPSGNTIYF. CDR3 DNA sequence: TGTGCCAGCAGCCGCGCTTGGAATCCCTCTGGAAACACCATATATTTT.

The J gene is TRBJ2-3, the V gene TRBV2; D is possibly TRBD1 (7 bases). The CDR3 length is 16 residues. V was pared by 0 bases and J by 6 bases, with 16 bases between. CDR1 is SNHLY, CDR2 FYNNEI, per germline. The CDR3 sequence: CASSEAGAQGRDTQYF. The CDR3 DNA is TGTGCCAGCAGTGAAGCTGGGGCACAGGGGAGGGATACGCAGTATTTT.

CDR3 loop: CASSQGGIREKLFF. The CDR3 DNA follows: TGTGCCAGCAGCCAGGGGGGGATTAGGGAAAAACTGTTTTTT. The chain is built from TRBV3-1 (or the pseudogene TRBV3-2) and TRBJ1-4; D may be TRBD1 (5 bases). With 3 bases removed from V and 8 bases from J, the gap between germline ends came to 13 bases. Per the germline V gene, CDR1 is LGHDT and CDR2 is YNNKEL (reference sequence). The CDR3 sequence is 14 residues long.